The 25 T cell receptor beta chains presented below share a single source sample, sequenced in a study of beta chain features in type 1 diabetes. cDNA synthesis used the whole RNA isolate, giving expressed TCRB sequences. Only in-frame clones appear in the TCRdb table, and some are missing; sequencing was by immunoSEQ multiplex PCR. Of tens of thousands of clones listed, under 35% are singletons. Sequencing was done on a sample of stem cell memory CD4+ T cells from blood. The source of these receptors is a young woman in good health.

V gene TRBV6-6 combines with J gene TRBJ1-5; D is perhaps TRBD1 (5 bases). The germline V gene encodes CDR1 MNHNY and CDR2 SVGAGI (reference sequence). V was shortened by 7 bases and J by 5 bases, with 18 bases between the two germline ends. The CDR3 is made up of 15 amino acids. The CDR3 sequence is CASTQQPGVDQPQHF. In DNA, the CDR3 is TGTGCCAGCACTCAGCAGCCGGGGGTAGATCAGCCCCAGCATTTT.

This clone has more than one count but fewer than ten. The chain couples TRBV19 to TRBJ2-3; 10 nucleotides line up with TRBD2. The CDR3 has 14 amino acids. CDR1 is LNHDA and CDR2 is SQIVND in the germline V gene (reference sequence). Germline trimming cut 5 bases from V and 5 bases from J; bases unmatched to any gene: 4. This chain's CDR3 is CASSSSGRRDTQYF. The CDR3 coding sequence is TGTGCCAGTAGTTCTAGCGGGAGAAGAGATACGCAGTATTTT.

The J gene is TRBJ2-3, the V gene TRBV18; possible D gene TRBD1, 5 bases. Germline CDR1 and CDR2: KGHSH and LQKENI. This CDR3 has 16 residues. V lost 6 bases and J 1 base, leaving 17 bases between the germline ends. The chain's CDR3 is CASSPLRVPGTDTQYF. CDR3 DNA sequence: TGTGCCAGCTCGCCTCTCAGGGTTCCGGGCACAGATACGCAGTATTTT.

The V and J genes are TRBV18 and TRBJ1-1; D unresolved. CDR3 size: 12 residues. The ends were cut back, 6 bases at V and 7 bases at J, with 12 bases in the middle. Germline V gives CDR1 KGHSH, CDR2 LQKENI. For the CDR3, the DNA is TGTGCCAGCTCCCCGGAGCCCGTTGAAGCTTTCTTT. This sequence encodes CASSPEPVEAFF.

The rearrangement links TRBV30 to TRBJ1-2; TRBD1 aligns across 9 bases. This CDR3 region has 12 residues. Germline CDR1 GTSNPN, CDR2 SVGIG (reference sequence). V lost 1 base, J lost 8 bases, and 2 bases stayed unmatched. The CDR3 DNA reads TGTGCCTGGAGTGGACAGGGGGGCGGCTACACCTTC. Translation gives CAWSGQGGGYTF. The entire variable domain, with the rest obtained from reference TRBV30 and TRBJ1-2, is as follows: SQTIHQWPATLVQPVGSPLSLECTVEGTSNPNLYWYRQAAGRGLQLLFYSVGIGQISSEVPQNLSASRPQDRQFILSSKKLLLSDSGFYLCAWSGQGGGYTFGSGTRLTVV.

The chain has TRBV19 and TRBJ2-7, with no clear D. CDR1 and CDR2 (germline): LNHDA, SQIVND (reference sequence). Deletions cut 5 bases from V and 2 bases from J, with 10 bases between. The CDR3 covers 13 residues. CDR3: CASSGGNPYEQYF. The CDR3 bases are TGTGCCAGTAGTGGCGGCAACCCCTACGAGCAGTACTTC.

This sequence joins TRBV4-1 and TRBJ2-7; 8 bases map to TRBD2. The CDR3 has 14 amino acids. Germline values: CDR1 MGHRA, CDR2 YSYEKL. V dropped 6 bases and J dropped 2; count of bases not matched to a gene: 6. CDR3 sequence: CASRASGPPYEQYF. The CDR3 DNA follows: TGCGCCAGCAGAGCTAGCGGGCCCCCCTACGAGCAGTACTTC.

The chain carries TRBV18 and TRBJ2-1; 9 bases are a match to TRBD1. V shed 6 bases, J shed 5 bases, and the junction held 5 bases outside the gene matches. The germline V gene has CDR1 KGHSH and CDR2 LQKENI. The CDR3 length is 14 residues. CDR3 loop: CASSWDRADNEQFF. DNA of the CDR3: TGTGCCAGCTCTTGGGACAGGGCAGACAATGAGCAGTTCTTC.

CDR3 coding DNA: TGTGCCAGTAGTATTTCGCCCTTTAGCTTTGGAGAGACCCAGTACTTC. It codes for CASSISPFSFGETQYF. This sequence joins TRBV19 and TRBJ2-5; D gene unclear. V was clipped by 3 bases and J by 4 bases, with 18 bases between them. Germline V lookup: CDR1 LNHDA, CDR2 SQIVND (reference sequence). The CDR3 has 16 amino acids.

CDR3 sequence (DNA): TGCGCCAGCAGCTTGGCAGCTAGCGGCCCCTACGAGCAGTACTTC. Protein sequence: CASSLAASGPYEQYF. The chain couples TRBV5-1 to TRBJ2-5; 7 nucleotides align to TRBD2. The DNA matches TRBJ2-7 better at its end, which makes the J call doubtful. CDR3 length: 15 amino acids. CDR1 is SGHRS and CDR2 is YFSETQ in the germline V gene.

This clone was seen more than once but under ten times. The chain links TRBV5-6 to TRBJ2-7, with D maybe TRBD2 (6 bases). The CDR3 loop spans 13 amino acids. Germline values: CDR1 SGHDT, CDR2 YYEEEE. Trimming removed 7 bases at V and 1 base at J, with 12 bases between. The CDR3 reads CASFGTSSYEQYF. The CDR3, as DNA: TGTGCCAGCTTCGGGACTTCTTCCTACGAGCAGTACTTC.

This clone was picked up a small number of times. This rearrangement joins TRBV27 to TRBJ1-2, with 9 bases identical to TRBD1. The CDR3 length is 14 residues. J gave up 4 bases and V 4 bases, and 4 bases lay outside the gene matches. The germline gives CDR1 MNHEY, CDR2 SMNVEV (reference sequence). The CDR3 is CASSSQTGGYGYTF. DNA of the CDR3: TGTGCCAGCAGTTCCCAGACAGGGGGCTATGGCTACACCTTC.

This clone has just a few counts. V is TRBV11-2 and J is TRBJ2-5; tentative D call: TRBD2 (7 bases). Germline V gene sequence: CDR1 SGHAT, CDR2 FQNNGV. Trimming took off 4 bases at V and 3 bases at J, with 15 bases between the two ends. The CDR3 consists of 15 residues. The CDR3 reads CASSWGAGAKETQYF. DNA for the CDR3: TGTGCCAGCAGCTGGGGGGCGGGAGCGAAAGAGACCCAGTACTTC.

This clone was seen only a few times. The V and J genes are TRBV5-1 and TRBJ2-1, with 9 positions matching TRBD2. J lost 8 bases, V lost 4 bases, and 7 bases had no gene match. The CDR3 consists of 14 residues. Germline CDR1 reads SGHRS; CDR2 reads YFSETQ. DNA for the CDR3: TGCGCCAGCAGCGTGCGGGAGGGCGACTATGAGCAGTTCTTC. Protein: CASSVREGDYEQFF.

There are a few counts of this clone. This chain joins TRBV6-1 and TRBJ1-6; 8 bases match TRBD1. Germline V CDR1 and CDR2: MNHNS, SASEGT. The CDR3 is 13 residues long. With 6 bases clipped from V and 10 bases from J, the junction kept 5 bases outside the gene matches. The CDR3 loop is CASRDRVSSPLHF. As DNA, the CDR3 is TGTGCCAGCAGGGACAGGGTGAGCTCACCCCTCCACTTT.

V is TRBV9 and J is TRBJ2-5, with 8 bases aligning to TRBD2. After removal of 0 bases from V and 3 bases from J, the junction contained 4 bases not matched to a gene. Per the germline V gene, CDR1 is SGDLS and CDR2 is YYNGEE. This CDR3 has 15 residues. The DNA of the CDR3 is TGTGCCAGCAGCGTAGGAGCGGGAGTCGAAGAGACCCAGTACTTC. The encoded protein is CASSVGAGVEETQYF.

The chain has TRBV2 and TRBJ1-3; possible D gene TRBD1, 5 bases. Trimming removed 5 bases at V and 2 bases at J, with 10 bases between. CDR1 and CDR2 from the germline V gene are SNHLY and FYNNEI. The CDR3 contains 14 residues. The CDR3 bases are TGTGCCAGCAGTTTCGACAGTGCTGGAAACACCATATATTTT. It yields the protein CASSFDSAGNTIYF.

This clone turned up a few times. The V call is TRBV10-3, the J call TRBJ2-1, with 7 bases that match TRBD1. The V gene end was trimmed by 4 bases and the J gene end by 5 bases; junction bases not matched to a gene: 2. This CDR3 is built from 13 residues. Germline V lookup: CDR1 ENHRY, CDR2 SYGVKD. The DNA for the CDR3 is TGTGCCATCAGTGGGGGACAGCACAATGAGCAGTTCTTC. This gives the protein CAISGGQHNEQFF.

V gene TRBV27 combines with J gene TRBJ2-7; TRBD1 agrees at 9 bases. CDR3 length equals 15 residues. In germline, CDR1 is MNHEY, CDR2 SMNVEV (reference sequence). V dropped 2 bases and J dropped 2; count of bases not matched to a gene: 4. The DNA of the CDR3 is TGTGCCAGCAGTTTACGACAGGGGGGACCCTACGAGCAGTACTTC. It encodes CASSLRQGGPYEQYF.

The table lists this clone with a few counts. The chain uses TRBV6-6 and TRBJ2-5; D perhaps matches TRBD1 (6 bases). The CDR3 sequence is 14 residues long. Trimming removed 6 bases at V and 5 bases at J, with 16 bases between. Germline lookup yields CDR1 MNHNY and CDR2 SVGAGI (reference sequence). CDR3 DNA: TGTGCCAGCAGCCGCGACAGGTTGAGCGAGACCCAGTACTTC. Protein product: CASSRDRLSETQYF.

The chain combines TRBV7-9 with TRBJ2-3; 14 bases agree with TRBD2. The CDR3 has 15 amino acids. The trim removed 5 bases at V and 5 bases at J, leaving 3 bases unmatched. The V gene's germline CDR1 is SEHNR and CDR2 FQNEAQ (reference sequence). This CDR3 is CASSPGLAGGDTQYF. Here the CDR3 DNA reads TGTGCCAGCAGCCCCGGACTAGCGGGAGGAGATACGCAGTATTTT. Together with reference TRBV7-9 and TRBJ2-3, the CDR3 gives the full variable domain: DTGVSQNPRHKITKRGQNVTFRCDPISEHNRLYWYRQTLGQGPEFLTYFQNEAQLEKSRLLSDRFSAERPKGSFSTLEIQRTEQGDSAMYLCASSPGLAGGDTQYFGPGTRLTVL.

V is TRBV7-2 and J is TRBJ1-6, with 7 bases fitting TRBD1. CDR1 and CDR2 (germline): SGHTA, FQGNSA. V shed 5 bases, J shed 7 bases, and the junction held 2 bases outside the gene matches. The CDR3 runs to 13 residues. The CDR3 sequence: CASSPQGNSPLHF. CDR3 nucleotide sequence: TGTGCCAGCAGCCCACAGGGGAATTCACCCCTCCACTTT.

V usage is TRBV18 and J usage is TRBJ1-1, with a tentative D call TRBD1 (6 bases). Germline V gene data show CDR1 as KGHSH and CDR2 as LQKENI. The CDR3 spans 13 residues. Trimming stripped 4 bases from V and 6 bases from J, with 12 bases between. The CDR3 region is CASSQINRAEAFF. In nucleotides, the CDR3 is TGTGCCAGCTCACAGATCAACAGGGCTGAAGCTTTCTTT.

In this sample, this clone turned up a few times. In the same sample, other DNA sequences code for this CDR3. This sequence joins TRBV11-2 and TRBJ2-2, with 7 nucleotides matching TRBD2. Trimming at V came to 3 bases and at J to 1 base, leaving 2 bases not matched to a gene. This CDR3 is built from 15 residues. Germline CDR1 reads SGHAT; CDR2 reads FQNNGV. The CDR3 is CASSLSGGNTGELFF. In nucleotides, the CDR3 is TGTGCCAGCAGCTTGTCGGGAGGGAACACCGGGGAGCTGTTTTTT.

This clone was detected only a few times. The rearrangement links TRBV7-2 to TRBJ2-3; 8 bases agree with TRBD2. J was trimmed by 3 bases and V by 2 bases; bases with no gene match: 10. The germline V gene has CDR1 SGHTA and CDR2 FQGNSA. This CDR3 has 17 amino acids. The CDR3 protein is CASSLFGGGLGTDTQYF. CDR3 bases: TGTGCCAGCAGCTTATTCGGCGGGGGGCTAGGGACAGATACGCAGTATTTT.